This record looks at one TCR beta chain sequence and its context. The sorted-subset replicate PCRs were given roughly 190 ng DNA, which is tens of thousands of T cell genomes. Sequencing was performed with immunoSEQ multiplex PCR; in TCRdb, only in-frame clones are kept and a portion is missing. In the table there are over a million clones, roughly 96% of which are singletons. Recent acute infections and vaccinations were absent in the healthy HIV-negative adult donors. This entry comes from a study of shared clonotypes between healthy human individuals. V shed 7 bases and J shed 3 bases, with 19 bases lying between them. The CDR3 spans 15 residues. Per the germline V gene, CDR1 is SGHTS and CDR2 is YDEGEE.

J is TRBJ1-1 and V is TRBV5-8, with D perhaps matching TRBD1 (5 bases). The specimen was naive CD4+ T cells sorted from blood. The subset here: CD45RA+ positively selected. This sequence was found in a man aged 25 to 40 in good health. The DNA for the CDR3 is TGTGCCAGCGGACGAAGGAGGGGTGCGGACACTGAAGCTTTCTTT. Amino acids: CASGRRRGADTEAFF.